The 25 T cell receptor beta chains in this list originate from one sample, sequenced in a study of radiotherapy plus CTLA-4 blockade in lung cancer. Some clones are missing from TCRdb's copy, which holds only in-frame ones; the method was immunoSEQ multiplex PCR. The sample lists about 80,000 clones, roughly 86% occurring once. Specimen: peripheral blood, collected from a patient treated with radiotherapy plus ipilimumab. These receptors all come from a human donor with non-small cell lung cancer who had stable disease on radiotherapy plus ipilimumab.

The V and J genes are TRBV6-4 and TRBJ2-1; 8 bases match TRBD2. This CDR3 is 13 amino acids long. Losses at the gene ends were 8 bases for V and 3 bases for J; bases not matched to a gene: 3. The germline gives CDR1 MRHNA, CDR2 SNTAGT. The CDR3: CASRGGYYNEQFF. Here the CDR3 DNA reads TGTGCCAGCCGGGGGGGTTACTACAATGAGCAGTTCTTC.

The V and J genes are TRBV18 and TRBJ1-1, with 7 positions matching TRBD1. Germline loops: CDR1 KGHSH, CDR2 LQKENI. This CDR3 contains 14 residues. V was pared by 3 bases and J by 2 bases, with 3 bases of the junction left unmatched. The CDR3 DNA reads as TGTGCCAGCTCACCGGGACAGTCCAACACTGAAGCTTTCTTT. Translated, it gives CASSPGQSNTEAFF.

V usage is TRBV9 and J usage is TRBJ2-3, with D possibly being TRBD1 (7 bases). Germline assignment: CDR1 SGDLS and CDR2 YYNGEE. CDR3 length equals 16 residues. V was trimmed by 1 base and J by 1 base, leaving 13 bases between them. The CDR3: CASSVQGGRRTDTQYF. The CDR3 DNA reads TGTGCCAGCAGCGTACAGGGGGGTCGACGCACAGATACGCAGTATTTT.

This chain links TRBV6-5 with TRBJ1-2, with a possible D match to TRBD1 (5 bases). V was clipped by 4 bases and J by 2 bases, with 14 bases between them. The germline CDR1 and CDR2 sequences are MNHEY and SVGAGI. The CDR3 spans 15 residues. CDR3 bases: TGTGCCAGCAGTTTGACATTCGGGGGAAACTATGGCTACACCTTC. Protein: CASSLTFGGNYGYTF.

The chain uses TRBV6-5 and TRBJ1-2; D is undetermined. Deletions cut 1 base from V and 8 bases from J, with 17 bases between. There are 15 residues in the CDR3. Germline CDR1 MNHEY, CDR2 SVGAGI. DNA for the CDR3: TGTGCCAGCAGTTACTTCCCTGGTTTAGAGGCAGGCTACACCTTC. It translates to CASSYFPGLEAGYTF.

This clone was observed a single time. The V gene is TRBV14, the J gene TRBJ2-3; D is possibly TRBD2 (6 bases). The CDR3 sequence is 15 residues long. V dropped 4 bases and J dropped 4 bases, with 15 bases sitting between them. Germline lookup yields CDR1 SGHDN and CDR2 FVKESK. CDR3 bases: TGTGCCAGCAGCCTTTGGACTACCGGGGCAGATACGCAGTATTTT. Translating gives CASSLWTTGADTQYF.

V and J are TRBV18 and TRBJ1-1, with a possible D match to TRBD1 (6 bases). The CDR3 length is 15 residues. Trimming removed 3 bases at V and 0 bases at J, with 11 bases between. Looked up from germline, CDR1 is KGHSH and CDR2 is LQKENI. Written as DNA, the CDR3 is TGTGCCAGCTCACCTCCACAGGGATTGAACACTGAAGCTTTCTTT. Protein product: CASSPPQGLNTEAFF.

The chain couples TRBV15 to TRBJ1-6; perhaps TRBD1 as D (5 bases). Per germline, CDR1 LNHNV and CDR2 YYDKDF (reference sequence). Deletions cut 0 bases from V and 8 bases from J, with 17 bases between. The CDR3 covers 17 residues. The CDR3 loop reads CATSREIGAITDSPLHF. The CDR3 DNA sequence: TGTGCCACCAGCAGAGAGATAGGGGCAATAACGGATTCACCCCTCCACTTT.

The chain is built from TRBV6-1 and TRBJ2-3, with D possibly matching TRBD2 (6 bases). This CDR3 has 15 residues. CDR1 is MNHNS, CDR2 SASEGT, per germline. Trimming took off 7 bases at V and 0 bases at J, with 14 bases between the two ends. CDR3 sequence (DNA): TGTGCCAGCACCCCCGGGACTGGGAGCACAGATACGCAGTATTTT. Translated, it gives CASTPGTGSTDTQYF.

Regarding this clone: One end of the junction varies from germline; a read error may be responsible. V usage is TRBV18 and J usage is TRBJ1-4; D gene ambiguous. The CDR3 covers 13 residues. Germline V gene lookup returns CDR1 KGHSH and CDR2 LQKENI. The CDR3 DNA follows: TGTGCCAGCTCACCACCGGGGATCGAAAGATTGTATTTT. It encodes CASSPPGIERLYF.

CDR3 region: CASSTISGTSYNEQFF. CDR3 nucleotide sequence: TGTGCCAGCAGTACGATTAGCGGGACCTCCTACAATGAGCAGTTCTTC. The rearrangement joins TRBV7-2 to TRBJ2-1; 8 bases are a match to TRBD2. The trim removed 6 bases at V and 0 bases at J, leaving 7 bases unmatched. CDR3 length: 16 amino acids. Germline loops: CDR1 SGHTA, CDR2 FQGNSA.

This clone was seen just once. This chain links TRBV21-1 with TRBJ1-2. TRBV21-1 is reported as a pseudogene. This CDR3 comprises 13 residues. CDR3 sequence reads: CASSKGREGGYTF. The DNA of the CDR3 is TGTGCCAGCAGCAAAGGGCGGGAAGGCGGCTACACCTTC.

CDR3 region: CASSPGQGLTNEKLFF. DNA of the CDR3: TGTGCCAGCTCTCCGGGACAGGGATTAACTAATGAAAAACTGTTTTTT. This sequence joins TRBV18 and TRBJ1-4, with TRBD1 identical over 9 bases. Germline assignment: CDR1 KGHSH and CDR2 LQKENI. Trimming removed 6 bases from V and 1 base from J; junction bases left unmatched: 6. The CDR3 has 16 residues. Using reference TRBV18 and TRBJ1-4 for the parts outside the CDR3, the full variable domain is NAGVMQNPRHLVRRRGQEARLRCSPMKGHSHVYWYRQLPEEGLKFMVYLQKENIIDESGMPKERFSAEFPKEGPSILRIQQVVRGDSAAYFCASSPGQGLTNEKLFFGSGTQLSVL.

The genes are TRBV27 and TRBJ1-6; tentatively, D is TRBD1 (5 bases). CDR1 is MNHEY, CDR2 SMNVEV, per germline (reference sequence). Trimming left V 2 bases short and J 10 bases short, with 15 bases between. CDR3 length equals 15 residues. The CDR3 protein is CASSLIGQGRSPLHF. CDR3 nucleotides: TGTGCCAGCAGTTTAATAGGGCAGGGAAGATCACCCCTCCACTTT.

V and J are TRBV19 and TRBJ1-5; D possibly corresponds to TRBD1 (5 bases). The CDR3 extends over 12 amino acids. Looked up from germline, CDR1 is LNHDA and CDR2 is SQIVND (reference sequence). With 7 bases removed from V and 9 bases from J, the gap between germline ends came to 13 bases. This chain's CDR3 is CASKGQVSPQHF. CDR3 in DNA: TGTGCCAGTAAGGGGCAGGTTTCGCCCCAGCATTTT.

V usage is TRBV9 and J usage is TRBJ1-2; D may be TRBD1 (6 bases). CDR3 size: 16 residues. Germline-derived CDR1 and CDR2 are SGDLS and YYNGEE. Trimming removed 0 bases from V and 4 bases from J, with 16 bases in between. CDR3: CASSVDREVNAYGYTF. In DNA, the CDR3 is TGTGCCAGCAGCGTAGACAGGGAAGTTAATGCCTATGGCTACACCTTC.

V is TRBV28 and J is TRBJ2-3; D tentatively reads TRBD1 or TRBD2 (5 bases each). The CDR3 extends over 12 amino acids. With 2 bases removed from V and 8 bases from J, the gap between germline ends came to 8 bases. CDR1 and CDR2 (germline): MDHEN, SYDVKM. The CDR3 coding sequence is TGTGCCAGCAGTTTAGGGGCGGGTACGCAGTATTTT. Its protein is CASSLGAGTQYF.

The chain is built from TRBV19 and TRBJ1-5, with D possibly TRBD1 on 6 matching bases. Germline assignment: CDR1 LNHDA and CDR2 SQIVND (reference sequence). Trimming cost V 6 bases and J 6 bases, with 15 bases left between them. This CDR3 region has 14 residues. The CDR3 nucleotides are TGTGCCAGTAGCCAAGGGGGGTACAGTCAGCCCCAGCATTTT. Protein sequence: CASSQGGYSQPQHF.

The chain is built from TRBV28 and TRBJ1-5; unclear D gene. The germline V gene has CDR1 MDHEN and CDR2 SYDVKM. This CDR3 comprises 14 residues. Trimming shortened V by 10 bases and J by 4 bases, and 17 bases separated the two germline ends. The CDR3 bases are TGTGCCATCTGTACCCCGGGTGGAAATCAGCCCCAGCATTTT. It codes for CAICTPGGNQPQHF.

With regard to this clone: Other DNA sequences from this sample encode an identical CDR3 as well. The rearrangement uses TRBV5-1 and TRBJ2-6, with 8 bases aligning to TRBD1. The V and J ends lost 3 bases and 4 bases, in that order; junction bases with no gene match: 3. Germline lookup yields CDR1 SGHRS and CDR2 YFSETQ. This CDR3 comprises 15 residues. The CDR3 spells CASSSTGAGANVLTF. CDR3 DNA: TGCGCCAGCAGCTCGACAGGGGCCGGGGCCAACGTCCTGACTTTC.

V usage is TRBV6-5 and J usage is TRBJ1-5; 7 positions match TRBD1. Germline CDR1 and CDR2: MNHEY and SVGAGI. This CDR3 is built from 15 residues. Trimming removed 5 bases from V and 3 bases from J; junction bases left unmatched: 7. CDR3 in amino acids: CASSPGTGANQPQHF. In nucleotides, the CDR3 is TGTGCCAGCAGTCCCGGAACAGGGGCCAATCAGCCCCAGCATTTT.

This rearrangement joins TRBV11-3 to TRBJ2-2; TRBD1 matches 8 bases. Germline V gene data show CDR1 as SGHNT and CDR2 as YENEEA. This CDR3 is 13 amino acids long. J lost 5 bases, V lost 4 bases, and 0 bases had no gene match. Here the CDR3 reads CASSYRGTGELFF. The CDR3 DNA reads as TGTGCCAGCAGCTACAGGGGGACCGGGGAGCTGTTTTTT.

The rearrangement joins TRBV6-5 to TRBJ1-6; the D gene is possibly TRBD1 (5 bases). CDR1 is MNHEY and CDR2 is SVGAGI in the germline V gene. Trimming stripped 8 bases from V and 7 bases from J, with 18 bases between. The CDR3 totals 15 residues. In nucleotides, the CDR3 is TGTGCCAGCTCAAAGGGCAGGGCGTTGAATTCACCCCTCCACTTT. Translating gives CASSKGRALNSPLHF.

The chain employs TRBV5-1 and TRBJ1-5; TRBD1 matches 8 bases. The junction had 8 bases not matched to a gene; V was cut back by 1 base and J by 2 bases. CDR1 SGHRS and CDR2 YFSETQ come from the germline V gene. The CDR3 has 17 residues. Written as DNA, the CDR3 is TGCGCCAGCAGCTTGCCGACAGGGGAGGTAGGCAATCAGCCCCAGCATTTT. This sequence encodes CASSLPTGEVGNQPQHF.

This sequence joins TRBV10-1 and TRBJ1-4; 10 positions agree with TRBD1. V trimming: 3 bases; J trimming: 4 bases; junction bases outside the gene matches: 2. CDR3 length: 15 amino acids. The germline V gene has CDR1 WNHNN and CDR2 SYGVQD (reference sequence). In DNA, the CDR3 is TGCGCCAGCAGTGACGGACAGGGGGTTAATGAAAAACTGTTTTTT. Translated: CASSDGQGVNEKLFF.